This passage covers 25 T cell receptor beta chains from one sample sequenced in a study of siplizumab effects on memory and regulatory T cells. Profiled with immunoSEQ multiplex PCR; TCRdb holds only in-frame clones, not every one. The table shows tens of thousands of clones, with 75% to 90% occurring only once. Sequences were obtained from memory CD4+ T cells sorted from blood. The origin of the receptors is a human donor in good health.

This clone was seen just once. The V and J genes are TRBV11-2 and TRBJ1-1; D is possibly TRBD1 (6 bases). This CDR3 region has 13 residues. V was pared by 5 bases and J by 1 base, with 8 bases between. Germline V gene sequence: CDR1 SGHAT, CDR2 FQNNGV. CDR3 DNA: TGTGCCAGCAGCCGACAGGCGAACACTGAAGCTTTCTTT. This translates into CASSRQANTEAFF.

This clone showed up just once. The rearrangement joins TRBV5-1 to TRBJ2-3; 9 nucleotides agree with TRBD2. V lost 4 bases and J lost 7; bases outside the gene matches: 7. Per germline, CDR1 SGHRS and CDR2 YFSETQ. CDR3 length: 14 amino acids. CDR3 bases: TGCGCCAGCAGCCCGGAGGCGGGAGGGAATACGCAGTATTTT. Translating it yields CASSPEAGGNTQYF.

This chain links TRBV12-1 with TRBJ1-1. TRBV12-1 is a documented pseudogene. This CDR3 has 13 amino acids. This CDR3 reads CASSHGTVYEAFF. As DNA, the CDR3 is TGTGCCAGCAGCCACGGGACCGTTTATGAAGCTTTCTTT.

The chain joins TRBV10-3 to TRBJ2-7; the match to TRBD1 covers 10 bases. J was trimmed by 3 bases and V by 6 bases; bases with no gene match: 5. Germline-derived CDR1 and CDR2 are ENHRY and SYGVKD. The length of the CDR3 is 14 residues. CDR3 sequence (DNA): TGTGCCATCAGATTGACAGGGGGCGTCTACGAGCAGTACTTC. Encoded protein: CAIRLTGGVYEQYF.

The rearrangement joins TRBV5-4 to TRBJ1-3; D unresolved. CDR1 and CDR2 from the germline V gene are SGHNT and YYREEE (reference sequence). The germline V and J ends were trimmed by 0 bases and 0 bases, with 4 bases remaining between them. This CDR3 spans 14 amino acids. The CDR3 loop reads CASSLGGSGNTIYF. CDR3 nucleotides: TGTGCCAGCAGCTTGGGGGGCTCTGGAAACACCATATATTTT.

In DNA form, the CDR3 reads TGTGCCAGCACGGACAGAAACCAAGAGACCCAGTACTTC. Translated, it gives CASTDRNQETQYF. The rearrangement links TRBV6-1 to TRBJ2-5; perhaps TRBD1 as D (6 bases). The CDR3 has 13 amino acids. Trimming shortened V by 7 bases and J by 0 bases, and 9 bases separated the two germline ends. The germline CDR1 and CDR2 sequences are MNHNS and SASEGT.

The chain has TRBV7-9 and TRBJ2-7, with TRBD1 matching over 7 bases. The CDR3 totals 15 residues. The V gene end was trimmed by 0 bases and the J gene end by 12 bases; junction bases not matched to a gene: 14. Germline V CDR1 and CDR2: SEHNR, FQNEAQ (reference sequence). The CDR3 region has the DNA TGTGCCAGCAGCTTAGCGAGGACAGGACCAGCGGTTGTGTACTTC. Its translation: CASSLARTGPAVVYF.

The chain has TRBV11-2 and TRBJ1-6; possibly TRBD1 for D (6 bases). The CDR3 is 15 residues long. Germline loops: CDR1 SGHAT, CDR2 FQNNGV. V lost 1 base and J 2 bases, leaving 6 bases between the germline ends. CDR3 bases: TGTGCCAGCAGCTTAGGACAGGCCTATAATTCACCCCTCCACTTT. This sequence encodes CASSLGQAYNSPLHF.

The chain's CDR3 is CAIRDNGGLGTEAFF. CDR3 coding DNA: TGTGCCATCAGGGATAATGGGGGCTTAGGCACTGAAGCTTTCTTT. The chain links TRBV10-3 to TRBJ1-1, with a weak D call TRBD1 (6 bases). V was trimmed by 6 bases and J by 4 bases, leaving 18 bases between them. The germline V gene has CDR1 ENHRY and CDR2 SYGVKD. The CDR3 runs 15 residues.

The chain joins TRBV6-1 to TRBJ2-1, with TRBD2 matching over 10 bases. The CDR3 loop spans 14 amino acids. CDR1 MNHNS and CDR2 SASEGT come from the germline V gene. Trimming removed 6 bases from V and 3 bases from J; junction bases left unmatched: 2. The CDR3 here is CASRSGRGYNEQFF. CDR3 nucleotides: TGTGCCAGCAGAAGCGGGAGGGGCTACAATGAGCAGTTCTTC.

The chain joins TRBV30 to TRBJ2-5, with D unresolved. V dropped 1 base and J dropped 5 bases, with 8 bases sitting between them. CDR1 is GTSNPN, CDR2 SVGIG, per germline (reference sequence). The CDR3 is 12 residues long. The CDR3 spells CAWSAQVETQYF. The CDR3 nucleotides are TGTGCCTGGAGTGCCCAGGTTGAGACCCAGTACTTC.

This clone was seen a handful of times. The CDR3: CASSSLAETQYF. In DNA, the CDR3 is TGTGCCAGCAGCTCCCTAGCGGAGACCCAGTACTTC. The V and J genes are TRBV7-9 and TRBJ2-5; tentatively, D is TRBD2 (6 bases). Trimming stripped 4 bases from V and 5 bases from J, with 8 bases between. This CDR3 is built from 12 residues. Germline V gene data show CDR1 as SEHNR and CDR2 as FQNEAQ (reference sequence).

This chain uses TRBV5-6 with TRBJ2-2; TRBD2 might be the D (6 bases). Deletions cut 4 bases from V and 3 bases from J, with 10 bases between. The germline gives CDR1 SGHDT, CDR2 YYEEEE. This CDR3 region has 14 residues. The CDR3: CASSRDLDTGELFF. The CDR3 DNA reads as TGTGCCAGCAGCAGGGACTTAGACACCGGGGAGCTGTTTTTT.

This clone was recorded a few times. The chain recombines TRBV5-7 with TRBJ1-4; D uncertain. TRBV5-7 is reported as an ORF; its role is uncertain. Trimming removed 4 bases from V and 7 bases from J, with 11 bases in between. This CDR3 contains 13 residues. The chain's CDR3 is CASSRKRSEKLFF. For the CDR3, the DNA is TGTGCCAGCAGCCGAAAACGGAGTGAAAAACTGTTTTTT.

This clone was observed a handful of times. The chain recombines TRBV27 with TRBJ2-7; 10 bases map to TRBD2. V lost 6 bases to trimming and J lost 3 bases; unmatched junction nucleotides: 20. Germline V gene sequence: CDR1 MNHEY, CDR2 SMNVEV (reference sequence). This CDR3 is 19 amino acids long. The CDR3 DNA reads TGTGCCAGCAGGCCGCAGGGCACTTCTAGCGGGAGTTTCTACTACGAGCAGTACTTC. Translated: CASRPQGTSSGSFYYEQYF.

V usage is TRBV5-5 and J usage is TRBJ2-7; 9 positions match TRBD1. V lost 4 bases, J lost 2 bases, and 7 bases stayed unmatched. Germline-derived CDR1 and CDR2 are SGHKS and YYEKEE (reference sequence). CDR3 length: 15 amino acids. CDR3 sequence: CASSTGTGIPYEQYF. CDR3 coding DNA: TGTGCCAGCAGCACCGGGACAGGGATCCCCTACGAGCAGTACTTC.

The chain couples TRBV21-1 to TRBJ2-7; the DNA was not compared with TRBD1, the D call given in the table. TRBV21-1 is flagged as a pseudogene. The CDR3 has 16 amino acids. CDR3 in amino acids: CASSGAFFRYLLEQYF. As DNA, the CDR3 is TGTGCCAGCAGTGGGGCTTTCTTTCGTTACCTTCTCGAGCAGTACTTC.

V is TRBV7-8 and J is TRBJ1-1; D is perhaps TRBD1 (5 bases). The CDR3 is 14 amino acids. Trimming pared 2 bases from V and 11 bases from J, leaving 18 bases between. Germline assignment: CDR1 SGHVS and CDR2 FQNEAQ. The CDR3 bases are TGTGCCAGCAGCTTAAACGCCGGGGGGGGAATCGCTTTCTTT. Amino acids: CASSLNAGGGIAFF.

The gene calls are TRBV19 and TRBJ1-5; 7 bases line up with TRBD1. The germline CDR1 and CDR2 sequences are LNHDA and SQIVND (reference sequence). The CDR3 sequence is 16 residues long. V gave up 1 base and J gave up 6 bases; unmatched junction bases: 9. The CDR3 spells CASSIGGGGFSQPQHF. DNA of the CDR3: TGTGCCAGTAGTATAGGAGGAGGGGGCTTCTCTCAGCCCCAGCATTTT.

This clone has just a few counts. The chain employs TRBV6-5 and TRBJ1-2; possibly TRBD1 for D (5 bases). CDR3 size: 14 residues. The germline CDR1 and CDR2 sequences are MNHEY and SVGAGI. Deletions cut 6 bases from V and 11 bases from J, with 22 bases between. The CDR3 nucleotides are TGTGCCAGCAGCCTTCTGGGTGATGCCAAGGGGTACACCTTC. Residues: CASSLLGDAKGYTF.

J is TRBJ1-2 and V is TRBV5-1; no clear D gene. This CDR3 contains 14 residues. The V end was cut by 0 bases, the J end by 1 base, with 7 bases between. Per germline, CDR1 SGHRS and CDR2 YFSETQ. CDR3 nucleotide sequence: TGCGCCAGCAGCTTGGACCGGAATAACTATGGCTACACCTTC. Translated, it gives CASSLDRNNYGYTF.

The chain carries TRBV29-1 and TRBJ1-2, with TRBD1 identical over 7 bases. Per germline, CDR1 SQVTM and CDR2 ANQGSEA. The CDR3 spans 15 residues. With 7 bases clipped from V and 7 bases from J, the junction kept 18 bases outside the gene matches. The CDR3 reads CSARRGVGGVFGYTF. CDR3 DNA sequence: TGCAGCGCACGCCGGGGTGTAGGGGGCGTGTTTGGCTACACCTTC.

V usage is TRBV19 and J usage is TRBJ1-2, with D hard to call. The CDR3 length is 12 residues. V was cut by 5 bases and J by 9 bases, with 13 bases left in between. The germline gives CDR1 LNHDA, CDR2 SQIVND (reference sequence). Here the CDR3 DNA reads TGTGCCAGTAGTCCCGGACGAAAGAGCTACACCTTC. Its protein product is CASSPGRKSYTF.

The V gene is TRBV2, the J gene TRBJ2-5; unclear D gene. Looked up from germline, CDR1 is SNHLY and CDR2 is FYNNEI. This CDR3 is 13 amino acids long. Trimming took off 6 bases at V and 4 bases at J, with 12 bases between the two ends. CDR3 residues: CASRSPGPETQYF. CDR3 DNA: TGTGCCAGCAGAAGCCCTGGGCCAGAGACCCAGTACTTC.

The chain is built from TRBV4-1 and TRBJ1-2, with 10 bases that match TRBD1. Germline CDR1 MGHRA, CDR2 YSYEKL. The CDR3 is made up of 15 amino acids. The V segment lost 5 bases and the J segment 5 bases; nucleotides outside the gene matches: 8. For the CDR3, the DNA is TGCGCCAGCAGCTACCCGGGACAGGGGTTGTATGGCTACACCTTC. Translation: CASSYPGQGLYGYTF.